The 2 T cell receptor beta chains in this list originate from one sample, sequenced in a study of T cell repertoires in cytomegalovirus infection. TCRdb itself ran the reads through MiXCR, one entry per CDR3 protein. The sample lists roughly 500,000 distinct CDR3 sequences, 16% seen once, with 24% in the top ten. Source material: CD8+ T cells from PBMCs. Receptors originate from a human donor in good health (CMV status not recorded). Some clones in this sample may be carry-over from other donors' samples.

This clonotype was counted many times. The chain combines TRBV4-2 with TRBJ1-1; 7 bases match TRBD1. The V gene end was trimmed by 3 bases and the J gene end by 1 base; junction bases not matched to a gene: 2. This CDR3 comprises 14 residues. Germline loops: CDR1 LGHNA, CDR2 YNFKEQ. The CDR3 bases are TGTGCCAGCAGCCAGGGACAGCCGAACACTGAAGCTTTCTTT. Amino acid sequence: CASSQGQPNTEAFF.

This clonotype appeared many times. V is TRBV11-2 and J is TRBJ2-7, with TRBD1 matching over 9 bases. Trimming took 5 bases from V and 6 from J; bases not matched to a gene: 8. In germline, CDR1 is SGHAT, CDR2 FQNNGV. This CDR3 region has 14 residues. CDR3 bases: TGTGCCAGCAGCCCTCGGAGGACAGGGGCCGAGCAGTACTTC. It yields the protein CASSPRRTGAEQYF.